This TCR beta chain was sequenced for a study of cytomegalovirus exposure and HLA in healthy donors. TCRdb's table, derived via immunoSEQ multiplex PCR, lists solely in-frame clones and lacks some. In the table there are 65,000 to 75,000 clones, about 93% of which are singletons. Of note for this clone: Its cognate antigen is unknown.

Per the germline V gene, CDR1 is SGHVS and CDR2 is FQNEAQ. The CDR3 contains 15 residues. Trimming stripped 8 bases from V and 7 bases from J, with 21 bases between. Study-wide findings and caveats: Reports credit the classifier with highly specific, highly sensitive diagnosis of cytomegalovirus status.

This chain uses TRBV7-8 with TRBJ2-1; weak D call: TRBD2 (6 bases). This clonotype originated in a young man in good health and CMV-seropositive. The sample comprised PBMCs. CDR3 coding DNA: TGTGCCAGCCGCGACACGGCGGGGCGGAATAATGAGCAGTTCTTC. This encodes CASRDTAGRNNEQFF.